This T cell receptor beta chain was sequenced in a study of T-cell reconstitution after alpha-beta-depleted transplantation in children (dated by TCRdb to the mid-2010s). At the level of the whole study: Using TCR repertoire profiling, the study quantitatively followed how T-cell immune reconstitution unfolded in children after TCRalphabeta/CD19-depleted allogeneic hematopoietic cell transplantation. General conclusions and limits of the study: Hyperexpanded clone frequencies declined over subsequent months; after one year, T-cell counts and TCRbeta diversity were mostly attributed to newly produced T cells. In some patients, high TCRbeta diversity at day 60 was attributed to recipient T cells and intrathymic progenitors that had survived conditioning. The apparently early recovery of alphabetaT-cell counts about two months after transplant reportedly depended on only several hundred rapidly expanded clones that came from non-depleted graft cells.

The library was made by PCR. These reads were obtained on an Illumina HiSeq 2500. TCR library preparation used molecular barcoding, with unique molecular identifiers applied to normalize quantification of the TCRbeta repertoire. The public reads were quality trimmed at Q25 with fastp and then assembled into clones with MiXCR by TCRdb, keeping productive beta chains. Rows with one shared CDR3 protein collapse into an entry with the most common genes and DNA. This sample comprises roughly 420,000 distinct CDR3 sequences, roughly 17% of them detected only once. Just under 30% of the sample rests with the top ten. In the case of this clonotype: The specificity of this receptor is unknown. Base quality data are lacking; no much larger clone is found one base away.

This sample's treatment or condition label indicates: allogeneic hematopoietic cell transplantation with graft depleted of TCRalphabeta T cells and CD19 B cells. The transplant recipients were children given TCRalphabeta/CD19-depleted allogeneic hematopoietic cell grafts. This clonotype was sampled from a boy younger than two who had a stem cell transplant for Wiskott-Aldrich syndrome, so the T cells may come from the graft donor. The source was PBMCs, mostly from graft donor cells, collected 360 days after TCRalphabeta/CD19-depleted stem cell transplant.

The DNA reads as follows: TGTGCCACCAAAGGGACTAGCGGGAGGTCGAACACCGGGGAGCTGTTTTTT. This is translated as CATKGTSGRSNTGELFF. The chain is assembled from TRBV24-1 and TRBJ2-2, and 15 junction bases match TRBD2. CDR1 and CDR2 are read off the germline V gene as KGHDR and SFDVKD. The CDR3 covers 17 residues, taking in both the cysteine and the phenylalanine. Left in the record is the CDR3 DNA by itself, 51 bases read in frame from the first base. Here V drops 8 bases and J drops 0 bases, and the junction holds 3 bases not matched to any gene.